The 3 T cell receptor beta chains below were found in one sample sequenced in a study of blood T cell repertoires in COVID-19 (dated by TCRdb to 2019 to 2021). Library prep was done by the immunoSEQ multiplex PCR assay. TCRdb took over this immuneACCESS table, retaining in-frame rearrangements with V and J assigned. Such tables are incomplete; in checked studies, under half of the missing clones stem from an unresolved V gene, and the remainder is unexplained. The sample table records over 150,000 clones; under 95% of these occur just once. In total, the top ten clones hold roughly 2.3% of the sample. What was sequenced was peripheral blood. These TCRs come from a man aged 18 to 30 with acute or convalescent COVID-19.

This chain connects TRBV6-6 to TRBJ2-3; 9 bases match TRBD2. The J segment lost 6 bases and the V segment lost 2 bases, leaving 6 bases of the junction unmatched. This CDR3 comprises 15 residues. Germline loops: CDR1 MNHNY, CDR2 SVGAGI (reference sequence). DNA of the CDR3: TGTGCCAGCAGTTACCCCGGGACTAGCAGGGATACGCAGTATTTT. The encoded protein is CASSYPGTSRDTQYF.

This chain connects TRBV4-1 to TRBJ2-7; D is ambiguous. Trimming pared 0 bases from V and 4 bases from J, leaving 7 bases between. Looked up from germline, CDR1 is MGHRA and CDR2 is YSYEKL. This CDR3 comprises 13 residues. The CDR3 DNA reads TGCGCCAGCAGCCAAGAAGAAGAGTACGAGCAGTACTTC. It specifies CASSQEEEYEQYF.

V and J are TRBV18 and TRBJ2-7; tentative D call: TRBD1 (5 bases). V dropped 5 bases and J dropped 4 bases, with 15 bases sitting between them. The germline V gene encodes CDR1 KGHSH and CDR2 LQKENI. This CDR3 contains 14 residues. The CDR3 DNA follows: TGTGCCAGCTCAAGGACACCACCCGAATACGAGCAGTACTTC. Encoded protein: CASSRTPPEYEQYF. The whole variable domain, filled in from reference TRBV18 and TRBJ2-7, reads NAGVMQNPRHLVRRRGQEARLRCSPMKGHSHVYWYRQLPEEGLKFMVYLQKENIIDESGMPKERFSAEFPKEGPSILRIQQVVRGDSAAYFCASSRTPPEYEQYFGPGTRLTVT.